This T cell receptor beta chain was observed in a study of T cells in Graves' hyperthyroidism and ophthalmopathy. The study's findings and limits: From stable hyperthyroidism, ophthalmopathy was set apart by a 13 V-J model.

The CDR3 length is 15 residues. V shed 4 bases and J shed 0 bases, with 10 bases lying between them. Germline V gives CDR1 SQVTM, CDR2 ANQGSEA. Amplified regions were TCR beta CDR3 sequences from RNA transcripts. Carried out on the TCR CDR3, a first-round RT-PCR used the HTBI primer set. MiXCR, run by TCRdb on the multiplex PCR reads, gives a single entry per CDR3 protein. The repertoire has around 720,000 distinct CDR3 sequences, approximately 40% of them found once; the top ten carry approximately 31%. This clonotype was seen repeatedly, ten times or more. The antigen is not known. The authors deemed Graves' hyperthyroidism stable absent ophthalmopathy progression within 18 months. The authors took PBMCs from roughly 9.5 ml fresh peripheral blood.

The chain has TRBV29-1 and TRBJ2-6, with D possibly TRBD2 on 5 matching bases. The receptor comes from a woman between 40 and 55 years old with Graves' hyperthyroidism. Material: blood. The CDR3 region has the DNA TGCAGCGTTGGCAGCGGCGACTCTGGGGCCAACGTCCTGACTTTC. This codes for CSVGSGDSGANVLTF.